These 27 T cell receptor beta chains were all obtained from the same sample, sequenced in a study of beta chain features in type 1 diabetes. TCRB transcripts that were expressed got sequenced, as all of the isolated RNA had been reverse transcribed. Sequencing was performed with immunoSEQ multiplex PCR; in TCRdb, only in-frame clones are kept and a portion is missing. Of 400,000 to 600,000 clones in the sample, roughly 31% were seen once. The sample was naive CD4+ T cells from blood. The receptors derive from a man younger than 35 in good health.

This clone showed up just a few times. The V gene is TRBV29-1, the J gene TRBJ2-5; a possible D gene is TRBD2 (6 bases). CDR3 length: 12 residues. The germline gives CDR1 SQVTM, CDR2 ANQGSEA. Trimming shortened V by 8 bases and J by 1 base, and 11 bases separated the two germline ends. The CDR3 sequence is CSKKEGQETQYF. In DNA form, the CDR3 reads TGCAGCAAGAAGGAGGGCCAAGAGACCCAGTACTTC.

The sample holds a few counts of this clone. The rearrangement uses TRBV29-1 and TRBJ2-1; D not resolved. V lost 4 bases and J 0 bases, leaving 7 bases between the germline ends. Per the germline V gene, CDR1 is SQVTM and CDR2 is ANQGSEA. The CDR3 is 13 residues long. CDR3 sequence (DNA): TGCAGCGTTGTGGTCTCCTCCTACAATGAGCAGTTCTTC. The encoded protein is CSVVVSSYNEQFF.

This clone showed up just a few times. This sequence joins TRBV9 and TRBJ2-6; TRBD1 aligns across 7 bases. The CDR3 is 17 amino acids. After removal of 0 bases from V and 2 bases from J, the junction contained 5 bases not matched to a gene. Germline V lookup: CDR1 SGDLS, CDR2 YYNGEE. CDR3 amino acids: CASSVVVGGAGANVLTF. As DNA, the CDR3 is TGTGCCAGCAGCGTAGTAGTAGGGGGCGCTGGGGCCAACGTCCTGACTTTC.

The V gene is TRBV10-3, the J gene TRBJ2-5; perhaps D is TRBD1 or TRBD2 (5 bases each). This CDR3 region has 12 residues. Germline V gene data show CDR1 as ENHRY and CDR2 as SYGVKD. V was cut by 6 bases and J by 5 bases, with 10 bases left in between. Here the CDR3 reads CAIRGVDETQYF. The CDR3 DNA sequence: TGTGCCATCAGGGGGGTAGATGAGACCCAGTACTTC.

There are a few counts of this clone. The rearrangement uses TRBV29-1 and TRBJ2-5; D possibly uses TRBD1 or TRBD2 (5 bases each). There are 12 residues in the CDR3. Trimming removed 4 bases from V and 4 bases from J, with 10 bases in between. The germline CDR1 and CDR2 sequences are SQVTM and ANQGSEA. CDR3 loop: CSVGPGTETQYF. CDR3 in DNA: TGCAGCGTTGGGCCCGGGACAGAGACCCAGTACTTC.

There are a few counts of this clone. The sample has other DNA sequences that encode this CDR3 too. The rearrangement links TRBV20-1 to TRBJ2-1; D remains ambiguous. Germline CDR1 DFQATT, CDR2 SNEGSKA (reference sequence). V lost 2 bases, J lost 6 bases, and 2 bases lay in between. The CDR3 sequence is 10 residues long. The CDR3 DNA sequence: TGCAGTGCTAGACTCAATGAGCAGTTCTTC. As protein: CSARLNEQFF.

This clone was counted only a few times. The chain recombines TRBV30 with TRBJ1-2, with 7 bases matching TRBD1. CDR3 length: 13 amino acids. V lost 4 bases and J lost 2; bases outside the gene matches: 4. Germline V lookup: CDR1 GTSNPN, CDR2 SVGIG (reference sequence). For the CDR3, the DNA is TGTGCCTGGAAGACAGGGCAAAACTATGGCTACACCTTC. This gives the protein CAWKTGQNYGYTF.

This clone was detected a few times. The DNA of the CDR3 is TGTGCCAGCAGCTTACAACCGGCTATAACCGAGACCCAGTACTTC. Translated: CASSLQPAITETQYF. The chain employs TRBV7-6 and TRBJ2-5; D is uncertain. The ends were cut back, 2 bases at V and 5 bases at J, with 15 bases in the middle. The CDR3 runs 15 residues. In germline, CDR1 is SGHVS, CDR2 FNYEAQ.

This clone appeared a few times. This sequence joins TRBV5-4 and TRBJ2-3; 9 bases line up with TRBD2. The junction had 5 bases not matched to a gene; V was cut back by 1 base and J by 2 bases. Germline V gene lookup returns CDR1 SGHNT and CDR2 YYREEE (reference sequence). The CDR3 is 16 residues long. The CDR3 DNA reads TGTGCCAGCAGCTTGATGTTAGCGGGGGCCACAGATACGCAGTATTTT. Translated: CASSLMLAGATDTQYF. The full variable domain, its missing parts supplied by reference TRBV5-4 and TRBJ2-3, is ETGVTQSPTHLIKTRGQQVTLRCSSQSGHNTVSWYQQALGQGPQFIFQYYREEENGRGNFPPRFSGLQFPNYSSELNVNALELDDSALYLCASSLMLAGATDTQYFGPGTRLTVL.

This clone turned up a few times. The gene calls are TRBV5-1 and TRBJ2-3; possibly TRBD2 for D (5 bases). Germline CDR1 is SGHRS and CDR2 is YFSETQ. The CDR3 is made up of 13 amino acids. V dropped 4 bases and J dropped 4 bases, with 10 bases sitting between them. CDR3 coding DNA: TGCGCCAGCAGCAGCGAGGGATCAGATACGCAGTATTTT. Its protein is CASSSEGSDTQYF.

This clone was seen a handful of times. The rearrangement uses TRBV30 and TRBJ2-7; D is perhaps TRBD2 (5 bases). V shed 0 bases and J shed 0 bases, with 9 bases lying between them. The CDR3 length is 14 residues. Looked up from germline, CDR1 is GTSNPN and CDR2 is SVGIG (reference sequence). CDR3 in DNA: TGTGCCTGGAGTGTGGGTAGCGCCTCCTACGAGCAGTACTTC. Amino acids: CAWSVGSASYEQYF.

This CDR3 is CASSPRDGKNIQYF. The CDR3 DNA follows: TGTGCCAGCAGCCCCCGGGACGGGAAAAACATTCAGTACTTC. The chain carries TRBV7-2 and TRBJ2-4; D may be TRBD1 or TRBD2 (5 bases each). The V end was cut by 5 bases, the J end by 4 bases, with 12 bases between. The CDR3 is 14 residues long. Germline-derived CDR1 and CDR2 are SGHTA and FQGNSA.

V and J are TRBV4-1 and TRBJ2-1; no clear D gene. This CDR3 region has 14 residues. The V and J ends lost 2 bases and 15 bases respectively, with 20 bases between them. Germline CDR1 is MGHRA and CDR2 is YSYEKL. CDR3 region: CASSQPPSTPTRFF. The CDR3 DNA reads TGCGCCAGCAGCCAACCCCCTTCGACTCCAACGCGGTTCTTC.

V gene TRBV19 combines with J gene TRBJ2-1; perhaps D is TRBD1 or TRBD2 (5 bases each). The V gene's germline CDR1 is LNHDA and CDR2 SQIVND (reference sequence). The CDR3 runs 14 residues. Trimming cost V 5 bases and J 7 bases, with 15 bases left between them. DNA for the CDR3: TGTGCCAGTAGTCGTAGCAGGGAGAAGAATGAGCAGTTCTTC. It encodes CASSRSREKNEQFF.

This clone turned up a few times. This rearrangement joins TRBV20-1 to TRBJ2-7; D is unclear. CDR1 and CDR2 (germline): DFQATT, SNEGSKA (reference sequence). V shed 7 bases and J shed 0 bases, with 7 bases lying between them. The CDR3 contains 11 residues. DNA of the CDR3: TGCAGTGGAGAATCCTCCTACGAGCAGTACTTC. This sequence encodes CSGESSYEQYF.

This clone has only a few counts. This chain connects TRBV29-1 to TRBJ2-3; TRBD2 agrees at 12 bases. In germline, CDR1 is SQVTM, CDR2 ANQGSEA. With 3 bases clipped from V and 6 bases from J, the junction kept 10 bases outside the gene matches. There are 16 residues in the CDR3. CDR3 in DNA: TGCAGCGTTGACGGACTAGCGGGAACCCACGGGGATACGCAGTATTTT. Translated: CSVDGLAGTHGDTQYF.

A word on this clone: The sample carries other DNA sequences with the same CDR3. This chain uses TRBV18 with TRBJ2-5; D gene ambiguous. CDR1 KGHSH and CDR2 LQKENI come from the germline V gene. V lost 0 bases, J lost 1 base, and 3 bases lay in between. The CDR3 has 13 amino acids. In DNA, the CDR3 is TGTGCCAGCTCACCACCCGGCCAAGAGACCCAGTACTTC. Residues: CASSPPGQETQYF.

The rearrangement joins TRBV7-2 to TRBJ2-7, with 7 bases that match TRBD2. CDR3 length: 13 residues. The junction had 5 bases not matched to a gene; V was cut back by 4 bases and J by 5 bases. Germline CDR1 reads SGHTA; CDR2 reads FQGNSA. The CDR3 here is CASSSKTSHEQYF. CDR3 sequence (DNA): TGTGCCAGCAGCTCGAAGACTAGCCACGAGCAGTACTTC.

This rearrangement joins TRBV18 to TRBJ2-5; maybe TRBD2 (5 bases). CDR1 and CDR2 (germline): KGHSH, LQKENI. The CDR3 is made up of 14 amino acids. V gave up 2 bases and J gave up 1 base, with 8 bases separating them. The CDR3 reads CASSPRSGQETQYF. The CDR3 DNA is TGTGCCAGCTCACCAAGGAGCGGCCAAGAGACCCAGTACTTC.

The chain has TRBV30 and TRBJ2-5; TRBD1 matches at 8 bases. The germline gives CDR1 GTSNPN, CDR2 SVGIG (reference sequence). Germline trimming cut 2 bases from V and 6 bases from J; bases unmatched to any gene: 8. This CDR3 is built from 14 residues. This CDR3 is CAWSRQGQGKTQYF. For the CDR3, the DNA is TGTGCCTGGAGTCGACAGGGGCAGGGGAAGACCCAGTACTTC.

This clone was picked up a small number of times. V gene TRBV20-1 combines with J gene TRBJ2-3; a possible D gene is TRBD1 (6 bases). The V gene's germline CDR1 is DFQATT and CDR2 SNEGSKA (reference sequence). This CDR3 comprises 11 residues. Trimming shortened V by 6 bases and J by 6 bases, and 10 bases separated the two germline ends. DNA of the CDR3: TGCAGTGCCCAGGGGAGCGATACGCAGTATTTT. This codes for CSAQGSDTQYF.

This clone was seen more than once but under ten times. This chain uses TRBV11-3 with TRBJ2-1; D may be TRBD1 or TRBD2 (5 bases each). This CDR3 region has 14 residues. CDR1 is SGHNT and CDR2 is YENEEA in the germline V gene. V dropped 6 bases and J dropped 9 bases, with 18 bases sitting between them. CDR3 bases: TGTGCCAGCAGTACCGGGACCTCCGAAGGTGAGCAGTTCTTC. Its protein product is CASSTGTSEGEQFF.

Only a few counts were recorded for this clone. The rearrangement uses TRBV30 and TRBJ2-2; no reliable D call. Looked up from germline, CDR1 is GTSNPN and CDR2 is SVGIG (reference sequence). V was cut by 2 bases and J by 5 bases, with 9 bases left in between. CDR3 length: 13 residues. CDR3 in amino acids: CAWSKTPTGELFF. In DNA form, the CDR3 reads TGTGCCTGGAGTAAAACACCAACCGGGGAGCTGTTTTTT. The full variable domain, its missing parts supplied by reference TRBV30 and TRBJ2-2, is SQTIHQWPATLVQPVGSPLSLECTVEGTSNPNLYWYRQAAGRGLQLLFYSVGIGQISSEVPQNLSASRPQDRQFILSSKKLLLSDSGFYLCAWSKTPTGELFFGEGSRLTVL.

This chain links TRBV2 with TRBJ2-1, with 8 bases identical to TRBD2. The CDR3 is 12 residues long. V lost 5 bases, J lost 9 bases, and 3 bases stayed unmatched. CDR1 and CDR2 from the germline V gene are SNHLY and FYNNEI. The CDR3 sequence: CASSSAGVEQFF. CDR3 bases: TGTGCCAGCAGTTCAGCGGGAGTTGAGCAGTTCTTC.

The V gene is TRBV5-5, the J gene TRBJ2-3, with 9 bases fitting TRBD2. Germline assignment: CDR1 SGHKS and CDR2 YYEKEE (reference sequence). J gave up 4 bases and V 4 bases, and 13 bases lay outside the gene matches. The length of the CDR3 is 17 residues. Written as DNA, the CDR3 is TGTGCCAGCAGCCCGGACCTTAGCGGGAGTAGCGCAGATACGCAGTATTTT. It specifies CASSPDLSGSSADTQYF.

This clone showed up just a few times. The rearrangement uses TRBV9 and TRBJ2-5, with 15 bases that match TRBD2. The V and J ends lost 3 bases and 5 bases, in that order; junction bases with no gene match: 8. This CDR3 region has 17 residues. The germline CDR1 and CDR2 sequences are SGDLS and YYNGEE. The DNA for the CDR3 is TGTGCCAGCAGCGGGACTAGCGGGAGGGCCGAATGGGAGACCCAGTACTTC. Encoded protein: CASSGTSGRAEWETQYF.

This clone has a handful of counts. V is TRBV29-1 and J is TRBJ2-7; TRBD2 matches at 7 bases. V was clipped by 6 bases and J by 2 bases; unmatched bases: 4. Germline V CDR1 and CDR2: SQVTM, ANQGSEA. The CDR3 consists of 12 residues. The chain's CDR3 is CSVGEGTYEQYF. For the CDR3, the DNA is TGCAGCGTGGGGGAGGGGACCTACGAGCAGTACTTC.